This entry lists 24 T cell receptor beta chains sequenced from one sample in a study of blood T cell repertoires in COVID-19. The method was immunoSEQ multiplex PCR; TCRdb's version includes in-frame clones alone and lacks a portion of them. Altogether hundreds of thousands of clones are present, 85% being singletons, with the ten largest covering 4.5% to 6%. Sequencing was performed on peripheral blood. Receptors were obtained from a middle-aged man with active or convalescent COVID-19.

The V gene is TRBV5-1, the J gene TRBJ2-3, with 7 bases matching TRBD1. The CDR3 covers 15 residues. The V and J ends lost 4 bases and 2 bases, in that order; junction bases with no gene match: 7. Germline V lookup: CDR1 SGHRS, CDR2 YFSETQ. The CDR3 sequence is CASSKRGTDTDTQYF. Written as DNA, the CDR3 is TGCGCCAGCAGCAAGAGGGGGACAGACACAGATACGCAGTATTTT.

The chain employs TRBV6-6 and TRBJ2-6; weak D call: TRBD2 (6 bases). Germline V gene sequence: CDR1 MNHNY, CDR2 SVGAGI (reference sequence). The CDR3 has 15 residues. V dropped 5 bases and J dropped 2 bases, with 10 bases sitting between them. This chain's CDR3 is CASSLGGTGANVLTF. CDR3 DNA sequence: TGTGCCAGCAGTCTCGGGGGAACTGGGGCCAACGTCCTGACTTTC.

The chain employs TRBV7-8 and TRBJ2-7; TRBD1 aligns across 7 bases. Germline V CDR1 and CDR2: SGHVS, FQNEAQ. After removal of 5 bases from V and 2 bases from J, the junction contained 3 bases not matched to a gene. CDR3 length: 13 residues. The CDR3 sequence: CASSRDRTYEQYF. The DNA for the CDR3 is TGTGCCAGCAGCCGGGACAGAACCTACGAGCAGTACTTC.

This chain uses TRBV5-1 with TRBJ1-1, with D hard to call. From germline, CDR1 is SGHRS and CDR2 YFSETQ. This CDR3 comprises 14 residues. The ends were cut back, 3 bases at V and 7 bases at J, with 16 bases in the middle. The CDR3 DNA reads as TGCGCCAGCAGCTCCCTGGAGAGGGCGGGTGAAGCTTTCTTT. Amino acid sequence: CASSSLERAGEAFF.

In this sample, this clone turned up a few times. The chain uses TRBV19 and TRBJ2-7; 10 nucleotides align to TRBD2. The junction had 4 bases not matched to a gene; V was cut back by 5 bases and J by 6 bases. CDR3 size: 13 residues. Germline V gene sequence: CDR1 LNHDA, CDR2 SQIVND (reference sequence). The CDR3 DNA sequence: TGTGCCAGTAGTCTAGCGGGAGAGGTCGAGCAGTACTTC. It encodes CASSLAGEVEQYF.

V gene TRBV5-4 combines with J gene TRBJ1-3, with D tentatively TRBD1 (6 bases). The CDR3 has 17 residues. The germline V gene encodes CDR1 SGHNT and CDR2 YYREEE (reference sequence). V was clipped by 4 bases and J by 3 bases, with 20 bases between them. In nucleotides, the CDR3 is TGTGCCAGCAGCCCCTCTCCCCTGGGGGCAGGTGGAAACACCATATATTTT. Its translation: CASSPSPLGAGGNTIYF. The entire variable domain, with the rest obtained from reference TRBV5-4 and TRBJ1-3, is as follows: ETGVTQSPTHLIKTRGQQVTLRCSSQSGHNTVSWYQQALGQGPQFIFQYYREEENGRGNFPPRFSGLQFPNYSSELNVNALELDDSALYLCASSPSPLGAGGNTIYFGEGSWLTVV.

The chain couples TRBV7-9 to TRBJ2-1; TRBD2 is a possible D gene (5 bases). The V and J ends lost 6 bases and 9 bases respectively, with 9 bases between them. CDR1 is SEHNR and CDR2 is FQNEAQ in the germline V gene (reference sequence). The CDR3 is 11 residues long. This CDR3 reads CASSPEGEQFF. The CDR3, as DNA: TGTGCCAGCAGTCCTGAGGGTGAGCAGTTCTTC. Together with reference TRBV7-9 and TRBJ2-1, the CDR3 gives the full variable domain: DTGVSQNPRHKITKRGQNVTFRCDPISEHNRLYWYRQTLGQGPEFLTYFQNEAQLEKSRLLSDRFSAERPKGSFSTLEIQRTEQGDSAMYLCASSPEGEQFFGPGTRLTVL.

V and J are TRBV7-2 and TRBJ1-1; tentative D call: TRBD1 (6 bases). Deletions cut 6 bases from V and 3 bases from J, with 14 bases between. Germline loops: CDR1 SGHTA, CDR2 FQGNSA. The CDR3 runs 14 residues. DNA for the CDR3: TGTGCCAGCAGACCCGTGGGGGCGGACACTGAAGCTTTCTTT. This gives the protein CASRPVGADTEAFF.

By share, this clone ranks as medium-sized (0.01 to 0.1%). The chain joins TRBV6-1 to TRBJ2-1; TRBD1 aligns across 8 bases. The CDR3 runs to 15 residues. From germline, CDR1 is MNHNS and CDR2 SASEGT. V lost 2 bases, J lost 7 bases, and 7 bases stayed unmatched. CDR3 protein: CASSERRTGINEQFF. CDR3 nucleotides: TGTGCCAGCAGTGAACGCCGGACAGGGATTAATGAGCAGTTCTTC.

The gene calls are TRBV7-2 and TRBJ2-7, with 7 bases aligning to TRBD1. This CDR3 has 15 amino acids. After removal of 4 bases from V and 0 bases from J, the junction contained 6 bases not matched to a gene. The germline gives CDR1 SGHTA, CDR2 FQGNSA. The CDR3 bases are TGTGCCAGCAGCTCGCAGGGGGTTTCCTCCTACGAGCAGTACTTC. It translates to CASSSQGVSSYEQYF.

The V gene is TRBV20-1, the J gene TRBJ2-1, with D uncertain. CDR1 and CDR2 (germline): DFQATT, SNEGSKA (reference sequence). V was shortened by 5 bases and J by 4 bases, with 6 bases between the two germline ends. The CDR3 consists of 11 residues. CDR3 in DNA: TGCAGTGCTGCCGGGTACAATGAGCAGTTCTTC. It translates to CSAAGYNEQFF.

The V and J genes are TRBV6-4 and TRBJ2-3; D not resolved. The CDR3 covers 11 residues. The V end lost 5 bases, the J end lost 2 bases, and 2 bases lay between the germline ends. The germline gives CDR1 MRHNA, CDR2 SNTAGT. The CDR3 loop is CASSLTDTQYF. The CDR3 nucleotides are TGTGCCAGCAGTCTCACAGATACGCAGTATTTT.

This chain connects TRBV2 to TRBJ2-2, with TRBD2 identical over 8 bases. The CDR3 loop spans 16 amino acids. With 4 bases clipped from V and 2 bases from J, the junction kept 6 bases outside the gene matches. Germline V lookup: CDR1 SNHLY, CDR2 FYNNEI. CDR3 bases: TGTGCCAGCAGTGCCTTCGGGAGGGCCAACACCGGGGAGCTGTTTTTT. Translated, it gives CASSAFGRANTGELFF. The whole variable domain, filled in from reference TRBV2 and TRBJ2-2, reads EPEVTQTPSHQVTQMGQEVILRCVPISNHLYFYWYRQILGQKVEFLVSFYNNEISEKSEIFDDQFSVERPDGSNFTLKIRSTKLEDSAMYFCASSAFGRANTGELFFGEGSRLTVL.

The chain combines TRBV7-9 with TRBJ2-2; possible D gene TRBD1, 7 bases. V lost 5 bases and J lost 5, with 18 bases in between. This CDR3 is built from 16 residues. Germline V gene sequence: CDR1 SEHNR, CDR2 FQNEAQ (reference sequence). CDR3 protein: CASSAQGGQQTGELFF. In DNA, the CDR3 is TGTGCCAGCAGCGCCCAGGGGGGACAGCAGACCGGGGAGCTGTTTTTT.

About this clone: A read error may account for a junction end that differs from germline. The chain uses TRBV7-9 and TRBJ2-3; TRBD2 agrees at 9 bases. Per the germline V gene, CDR1 is SEHNR and CDR2 is FQNEAQ (reference sequence). This CDR3 has 17 amino acids. For the CDR3, the DNA is TGTGCCAGCAGCCTCCCGGCTAGGACTAGCGCCACAGATACGCAGTGTTTT. This encodes CASSLPARTSATDTQCF.

The chain links TRBV27 to TRBJ2-7, with 8 nucleotides matching TRBD1. The CDR3 contains 18 residues. V shed 4 bases and J 7 bases; nucleotides not matched to a gene: 21. The V gene's germline CDR1 is MNHEY and CDR2 SMNVEV (reference sequence). The CDR3 here is CASSWFSYPGQRQGEQYF. CDR3 DNA sequence: TGTGCCAGCAGTTGGTTTTCTTATCCGGGACAGAGACAGGGGGAGCAGTACTTC.

The chain uses TRBV5-1 and TRBJ1-2; 7 bases match TRBD1. The germline V gene has CDR1 SGHRS and CDR2 YFSETQ. V shed 5 bases and J 2 bases; nucleotides not matched to a gene: 15. There are 17 residues in the CDR3. The CDR3 spells CASSSSWGQLRNYGYTF. CDR3 coding DNA: TGCGCCAGCAGTTCCTCATGGGGACAGTTGAGGAACTATGGCTACACCTTC.

Remarks on this clone: This CDR3 is also generated by other DNA sequences in the sample. V is TRBV12-3 or TRBV12-4 and J is TRBJ1-2, with D uncertain. This CDR3 is built from 12 residues. V lost 5 bases to trimming and J lost 2 bases, with 6 bases between them. This chain's CDR3 is CASSPGNYGYTF. The CDR3 bases are TGTGCCAGCAGTCCCGGGAACTATGGCTACACCTTC.

The chain combines TRBV7-8 with TRBJ1-6, with D unclear. Germline V CDR1 and CDR2: SGHVS, FQNEAQ. This CDR3 spans 12 amino acids. V shed 1 base and J shed 9 bases, with 4 bases lying between them. CDR3 DNA sequence: TGTGCCAGCAGCTTAGGGAGTTCACCCCTCCACTTT. The encoded protein is CASSLGSSPLHF.

Only a few counts were recorded for this clone. The chain employs TRBV7-9 and TRBJ1-4; D possibly corresponds to TRBD1 (5 bases). CDR3 length: 15 amino acids. With 1 base removed from V and 4 bases from J, the gap between germline ends came to 10 bases. CDR1 and CDR2 from the germline V gene are SEHNR and FQNEAQ (reference sequence). In DNA form, the CDR3 reads TGTGCCAGCAGCTTAGATGGGACTCATAATGAAAAACTGTTTTTT. Its protein is CASSLDGTHNEKLFF.

J is TRBJ1-1 and V is TRBV19; D might be TRBD1 (6 bases). V lost 6 bases to trimming and J lost 0 bases, with 11 bases between them. CDR3 length equals 14 residues. Per the germline V gene, CDR1 is LNHDA and CDR2 is SQIVND (reference sequence). CDR3 sequence reads: CASSHRVLNTEAFF. The CDR3 DNA follows: TGTGCCAGTAGCCACAGGGTTCTGAACACTGAAGCTTTCTTT.

In this sample, this clone turned up once. This chain links TRBV9 with TRBJ1-6; 8 positions agree with TRBD1. With 5 bases clipped from V and 7 bases from J, the junction kept 5 bases outside the gene matches. The CDR3 has 14 amino acids. The germline V gene has CDR1 SGDLS and CDR2 YYNGEE. CDR3 nucleotide sequence: TGTGCCAGCAGGTACGGGACAGGAAATTCACCCCTCCACTTT. It encodes CASRYGTGNSPLHF.

This chain's CDR3 is CASSYYRDGANVLTF. CDR3 coding DNA: TGTGCCAGCAGCTACTACAGGGATGGGGCCAACGTCCTGACTTTC. The chain combines TRBV5-6 with TRBJ2-6, with D possibly matching TRBD1 (6 bases). This CDR3 contains 15 residues. CDR1 SGHDT and CDR2 YYEEEE come from the germline V gene. Deletions cut 3 bases from V and 3 bases from J, with 10 bases between.

V usage is TRBV9 and J usage is TRBJ2-1; D is undetermined. The CDR3 contains 14 residues. Trimming shortened V by 3 bases and J by 5 bases, and 12 bases separated the two germline ends. Germline CDR1 and CDR2: SGDLS and YYNGEE. CDR3 bases: TGTGCCAGCAGCGGCTCGACGGGTGACAATGAGCAGTTCTTC. Protein: CASSGSTGDNEQFF. The whole variable domain, remainder taken from reference TRBV9 and TRBJ2-1, is DSGVTQTPKHLITATGQRVTLRCSPRSGDLSVYWYQQSLDQGLQFLIQYYNGEERAKGNILERFSAQQFPDLHSELNLSSLELGDSALYFCASSGSTGDNEQFFGPGTRLTVL.